The 30 T cell receptor beta chains reported below all come from one sample, sequenced in a study of blood T cell repertoires in COVID-19. Clones were read by immunoSEQ multiplex PCR, and TCRdb kept only the in-frame ones, dropping some. The sample records some 200,000 clones, approximately 84% being singletons. The material sequenced was peripheral blood. The receptors were gathered from a man between 45 and 60 years old who had recovered from COVID-19.

The CDR3 DNA reads as TGTGCCAGCAGTGCTACAGGGGGGACTGAGCAGTTCTTC. Its translation: CASSATGGTEQFF. The chain joins TRBV6-4 to TRBJ2-1; 8 nucleotides line up with TRBD1. CDR1 is MRHNA, CDR2 SNTAGT, per germline. J gave up 9 bases and V 4 bases, and 5 bases lay outside the gene matches. This CDR3 region has 13 residues.

The chain is built from TRBV24-1 and TRBJ2-1; D remains ambiguous. Germline-derived CDR1 and CDR2 are KGHDR and SFDVKD. This CDR3 is 14 amino acids long. Trimming removed 3 bases at V and 10 bases at J, with 15 bases between. In DNA, the CDR3 is TGTGCCACCAGTGATCCCGCGGCCTCAGCGGAGCAGTTCTTC. Protein: CATSDPAASAEQFF.

The rearrangement joins TRBV5-1 to TRBJ2-7; 9 nucleotides align to TRBD2. Trimming removed 0 bases from V and 2 bases from J; junction bases left unmatched: 3. The CDR3 spans 15 residues. Germline V CDR1 and CDR2: SGHRS, YFSETQ. CDR3 loop: CASSLVASGTYEQYF. The CDR3, as DNA: TGCGCCAGCAGCTTGGTAGCTAGCGGGACCTACGAGCAGTACTTC. Using reference TRBV5-1 and TRBJ2-7 for the parts outside the CDR3, the full variable domain is KAGVTQTPRYLIKTRGQQVTLSCSPISGHRSVSWYQQTPGQGLQFLFEYFSETQRNKGNFPGRFSGRQFSNSRSEMNVSTLELGDSALYLCASSLVASGTYEQYFGPGTRLTVT.

V usage is TRBV5-1 and J usage is TRBJ1-3; 11 positions agree with TRBD1. CDR3 length: 18 amino acids. V was pared by 0 bases and J by 1 base, with 6 bases of the junction left unmatched. Germline-derived CDR1 and CDR2 are SGHRS and YFSETQ. The CDR3 here is CASSLGGTGGQSGNTIYF. The DNA of the CDR3 is TGCGCCAGCAGCTTGGGCGGGACAGGGGGACAATCTGGAAACACCATATATTTT. Full variable domain (remainder filled in from reference TRBV5-1 and TRBJ1-3): KAGVTQTPRYLIKTRGQQVTLSCSPISGHRSVSWYQQTPGQGLQFLFEYFSETQRNKGNFPGRFSGRQFSNSRSEMNVSTLELGDSALYLCASSLGGTGGQSGNTIYFGEGSWLTVV.

V is TRBV2 and J is TRBJ2-7, with D hard to call. The CDR3 length is 12 residues. Germline lookup yields CDR1 SNHLY and CDR2 FYNNEI. V lost 5 bases, J lost 0 bases, and 5 bases lay in between. The CDR3 DNA sequence: TGTGCCAGCAGTCCCAGCTCCTACGAGCAGTACTTC. Translated, it gives CASSPSSYEQYF.

V usage is TRBV18 and J usage is TRBJ1-1, with 9 bases aligning to TRBD1. The CDR3 runs 15 residues. J gave up 1 base and V 2 bases, and 2 bases lay outside the gene matches. Germline V gene sequence: CDR1 KGHSH, CDR2 LQKENI. DNA of the CDR3: TGTGCCAGCTCACCATTACAGGGGGCGAACACTGAAGCTTTCTTT. It is translated as CASSPLQGANTEAFF.

The gene calls are TRBV27 and TRBJ2-7, with D possibly TRBD1 on 6 matching bases. Germline V gene sequence: CDR1 MNHEY, CDR2 SMNVEV (reference sequence). V gave up 7 bases and J gave up 0 bases, with 13 bases separating them. The CDR3 contains 14 residues. CDR3 region: CASNRVPSSYEQYF. CDR3 bases: TGTGCCAGCAACAGGGTACCCTCCTCCTACGAGCAGTACTTC.

The CDR3 DNA reads TGTGCCAGCAGCCAAGGGGGAGGGGTCGGAAACACCATATATTTT. It encodes CASSQGGGVGNTIYF. The V and J genes are TRBV3-1 (or the pseudogene TRBV3-2) and TRBJ1-3, with D possibly TRBD1 on 5 matching bases. The CDR3 is 15 amino acids. V lost 1 base and J 4 bases, leaving 11 bases between the germline ends. CDR1 is LGHDT and CDR2 is YNNKEL in the germline V gene (reference sequence).

This chain uses TRBV25-1 with TRBJ2-5, with TRBD2 identical over 9 bases. With 2 bases clipped from V and 4 bases from J, the junction kept 11 bases outside the gene matches. This CDR3 spans 17 amino acids. Germline values: CDR1 MGHDK, CDR2 SYGVNS. The CDR3 nucleotides are TGTGCCAGCAGTGAAGCTGGTAGCGGGGGATTGGGAGAGACCCAGTACTTC. It specifies CASSEAGSGGLGETQYF.

The gene calls are TRBV2 and TRBJ1-2; tentative D call: TRBD1 (5 bases). V was pared by 3 bases and J by 4 bases, with 9 bases between. The V gene's germline CDR1 is SNHLY and CDR2 FYNNEI. The length of the CDR3 is 13 residues. In nucleotides, the CDR3 is TGTGCCAGCAGTGAGGGTAGGGGCTATGGCTACACCTTC. Translation: CASSEGRGYGYTF.

The CDR3 sequence: CASSLARGQNTEAFF. The CDR3 nucleotides read TGCGCCAGCAGCTTGGCCAGGGGACAAAACACTGAAGCTTTCTTT. J is TRBJ1-1 and V is TRBV5-1; D may be TRBD1 (6 bases). With 0 bases removed from V and 2 bases from J, the gap between germline ends came to 11 bases. This CDR3 contains 15 residues. The V gene's germline CDR1 is SGHRS and CDR2 YFSETQ.

The chain uses TRBV7-2 and TRBJ2-1; 8 bases align to TRBD1. The germline V gene has CDR1 SGHTA and CDR2 FQGNSA. J lost 7 bases, V lost 7 bases, and 6 bases had no gene match. The CDR3 extends over 13 amino acids. The CDR3 DNA sequence: TGTGCCAGCACAGGGGGCGCTGGGAATGAGCAGTTCTTC. Residues: CASTGGAGNEQFF.

V usage is TRBV5-1 and J usage is TRBJ2-1; perhaps TRBD2 as D (6 bases). The CDR3 runs to 14 residues. The germline V gene has CDR1 SGHRS and CDR2 YFSETQ. Trimming removed 4 bases from V and 5 bases from J, with 13 bases in between. The CDR3 loop reads CASSTGTLHNEQFF. The CDR3 DNA reads as TGCGCCAGCAGCACCGGGACTCTACACAATGAGCAGTTCTTC.

This clone has only a few counts. The chain couples TRBV10-1 to TRBJ1-4, with 9 positions matching TRBD1. This CDR3 comprises 18 residues. Looked up from germline, CDR1 is WNHNN and CDR2 is SYGVQD (reference sequence). With 6 bases clipped from V and 2 bases from J, the junction kept 13 bases outside the gene matches. The CDR3 is CASSETTGTGSTNEKLFF. CDR3 DNA: TGCGCCAGCAGCGAAACGACCGGGACAGGGTCGACTAATGAAAAACTGTTTTTT.

The CDR3 DNA reads TGTGCCAGCAGTTTATCAGGGCAGGGGTTAGGAGAGACCCAGTACTTC. The encoded protein is CASSLSGQGLGETQYF. The V and J genes are TRBV27 and TRBJ2-5; perhaps TRBD1 as D (6 bases). Germline CDR1 reads MNHEY; CDR2 reads SMNVEV (reference sequence). This CDR3 has 16 residues. V shed 0 bases and J shed 4 bases, with 15 bases lying between them.

The CDR3 reads CASSYNLGRGEQFF. CDR3 nucleotide sequence: TGTGCCAGCAGCTATAATTTGGGTCGAGGGGAGCAGTTCTTC. The chain has TRBV7-2 and TRBJ2-1; a possible D gene is TRBD2 (5 bases). This CDR3 comprises 14 residues. The V end was cut by 4 bases, the J end by 10 bases, with 17 bases between. CDR1 SGHTA and CDR2 FQGNSA come from the germline V gene.

The chain recombines TRBV2 with TRBJ2-5; D is possibly TRBD1 (5 bases). The CDR3 is 14 amino acids. The germline V gene encodes CDR1 SNHLY and CDR2 FYNNEI. The V gene lost 3 bases and the J gene lost 4 bases, with 12 bases spanning the gap. CDR3: CASSDQGGGETQYF. The CDR3 DNA reads TGTGCCAGCAGTGATCAGGGTGGTGGAGAGACCCAGTACTTC.

The CDR3 reads CASSYSRNRANEQFF. The CDR3, as DNA: TGTGCCAGCAGTTACTCGAGGAACAGGGCAAATGAGCAGTTCTTC. V and J are TRBV6-5 and TRBJ2-1; possibly TRBD1 for D (6 bases). From germline, CDR1 is MNHEY and CDR2 SVGAGI. The CDR3 sequence is 15 residues long. V lost 0 bases, J lost 7 bases, and 13 bases lay in between.

The rearrangement links TRBV6-1 to TRBJ1-4; TRBD1 matches 10 bases. The CDR3 is 14 residues long. Germline assignment: CDR1 MNHNS and CDR2 SASEGT. Trimming at V came to 3 bases and at J to 6 bases, leaving 1 base not matched to a gene. The CDR3 nucleotides read TGTGCCAGCAGTGAGGGACAGGGGTATGAAAAACTGTTTTTT. Protein: CASSEGQGYEKLFF.

The J gene is TRBJ2-1, the V gene TRBV24-1, with 14 nucleotides matching TRBD2. The CDR3 is 17 residues long. From germline, CDR1 is KGHDR and CDR2 SFDVKD. V gave up 3 bases and J gave up 8 bases; unmatched junction bases: 8. CDR3 nucleotides: TGTGCCACCAGTGATGCCGGGACTAGCGGGAGTATCCATGAGCAGTTCTTC. Residues: CATSDAGTSGSIHEQFF.

The chain links TRBV27 to TRBJ2-7, with a possible D match to TRBD1 (7 bases). This CDR3 comprises 15 residues. V lost 5 bases to trimming and J lost 2 bases, with 16 bases between them. The germline V gene encodes CDR1 MNHEY and CDR2 SMNVEV (reference sequence). The DNA of the CDR3 is TGTGCCAGCAGTACGCAGGGGGGCCGGACCTACGAGCAGTACTTC. Translation: CASSTQGGRTYEQYF.

The rearrangement joins TRBV6-4 to TRBJ1-1, with 11 positions matching TRBD1. J was trimmed by 9 bases and V by 0 bases; bases with no gene match: 3. The germline CDR1 and CDR2 sequences are MRHNA and SNTAGT. This CDR3 contains 14 residues. The CDR3 nucleotides are TGTGCCAGCAGTGACTCCGGGACAGGGGGAAAAGCTTTCTTT. Protein sequence: CASSDSGTGGKAFF.

The chain is built from TRBV7-2 and TRBJ1-1; D gene unclear. V lost 1 base, J lost 1 base, and 7 bases lay in between. Germline lookup yields CDR1 SGHTA and CDR2 FQGNSA. The CDR3 runs 14 residues. The CDR3 loop reads CASSLVLANTEAFF. The CDR3 DNA reads TGTGCCAGCAGCTTAGTCCTGGCGAACACTGAAGCTTTCTTT.

This clone was observed a handful of times. V is TRBV29-1 and J is TRBJ2-7; 11 bases align to TRBD2. The germline gives CDR1 SQVTM, CDR2 ANQGSEA. Germline trimming cut 7 bases from V and 0 bases from J; bases unmatched to any gene: 8. The CDR3 has 15 amino acids. The CDR3 here is CSASTGLAGSYEQYF. The CDR3 DNA reads TGCAGCGCTAGCACCGGACTAGCGGGCTCCTACGAGCAGTACTTC.

V is TRBV5-1 and J is TRBJ1-2; 10 bases line up with TRBD1. CDR3 length: 14 residues. The junction had 8 bases not matched to a gene; V was cut back by 4 bases and J by 8 bases. Looked up from germline, CDR1 is SGHRS and CDR2 is YFSETQ. The CDR3 spells CASSTGQGVNGYTF. The DNA for the CDR3 is TGCGCCAGCAGCACCGGACAGGGGGTAAACGGCTACACCTTC.

The chain employs TRBV6-5 and TRBJ1-2; 8 nucleotides align to TRBD1. V was pared by 8 bases and J by 9 bases, with 8 bases of the junction left unmatched. This CDR3 has 12 amino acids. The germline CDR1 and CDR2 sequences are MNHEY and SVGAGI. The CDR3 DNA reads as TGTGCCAGCGGCGGACAGGGTTTAAGCTACACCTTC. Translation gives CASGGQGLSYTF.

This chain connects TRBV28 to TRBJ1-3; TRBD1 matches 12 bases. With V trimmed by 6 bases and J by 3 bases, 6 bases remained unmatched. CDR1 is MDHEN and CDR2 is SYDVKM in the germline V gene. There are 16 residues in the CDR3. The CDR3 reads CASRPGTGGDGNTIYF. The CDR3 DNA is TGTGCCAGCAGACCCGGGACAGGGGGCGATGGAAACACCATATATTTT.

V usage is TRBV6-5 and J usage is TRBJ2-1; no clear D. The germline CDR1 and CDR2 sequences are MNHEY and SVGAGI. The CDR3 has 13 residues. Trimming removed 6 bases from V and 4 bases from J, with 10 bases in between. The CDR3, as DNA: TGTGCCAGCAGACTTGTTCTTTACAATGAGCAGTTCTTC. It translates to CASRLVLYNEQFF.

The chain has TRBV15 and TRBJ2-7; 9 bases are shared with TRBD1. From germline, CDR1 is LNHNV and CDR2 YYDKDF (reference sequence). This CDR3 has 19 residues. Losses at the gene ends were 0 bases for V and 2 bases for J; bases not matched to a gene: 14. The CDR3 DNA reads as TGTGCCACCAGCAGAGATTACGGGCCGGCGACAGGGGGGACCTACGAGCAGTACTTC. Protein sequence: CATSRDYGPATGGTYEQYF.

The V gene is TRBV30, the J gene TRBJ1-1; D might be TRBD1 (5 bases). Germline values: CDR1 GTSNPN, CDR2 SVGIG (reference sequence). This CDR3 is built from 14 residues. V lost 6 bases to trimming and J lost 0 bases, with 14 bases between them. The CDR3 loop is CACTGGNMNTEAFF. The CDR3, as DNA: TGTGCCTGCACTGGGGGGAACATGAACACTGAAGCTTTCTTT.